This T cell receptor beta chain appears in the sequencing data of a study of blood T cell repertoires in COVID-19. For the study at large: From T cells, B-cell-depleted T cells, or PBMCs came the material, which was cDNA or gDNA.

Produced via immunoSEQ multiplex PCR; TCRdb's table is partial and in-frame only. The data contain 99,000 or so clones, around 81% of them singletons. The receptor was derived from a man of 80 years or more with acute or convalescent COVID-19. Sequencing was carried out using peripheral blood.

The CDR3 reads CASRTDNEKLFF. CDR3 DNA sequence: TGTGCCAGCCGGACAGACAATGAAAAACTGTTTTTT. This rearrangement joins TRBV2 to TRBJ1-4; D possibly corresponds to TRBD1 (6 bases). V was clipped by 8 bases and J by 5 bases, with 9 bases between them. Germline-derived CDR1 and CDR2 are SNHLY and FYNNEI. The CDR3 is made up of 12 amino acids.